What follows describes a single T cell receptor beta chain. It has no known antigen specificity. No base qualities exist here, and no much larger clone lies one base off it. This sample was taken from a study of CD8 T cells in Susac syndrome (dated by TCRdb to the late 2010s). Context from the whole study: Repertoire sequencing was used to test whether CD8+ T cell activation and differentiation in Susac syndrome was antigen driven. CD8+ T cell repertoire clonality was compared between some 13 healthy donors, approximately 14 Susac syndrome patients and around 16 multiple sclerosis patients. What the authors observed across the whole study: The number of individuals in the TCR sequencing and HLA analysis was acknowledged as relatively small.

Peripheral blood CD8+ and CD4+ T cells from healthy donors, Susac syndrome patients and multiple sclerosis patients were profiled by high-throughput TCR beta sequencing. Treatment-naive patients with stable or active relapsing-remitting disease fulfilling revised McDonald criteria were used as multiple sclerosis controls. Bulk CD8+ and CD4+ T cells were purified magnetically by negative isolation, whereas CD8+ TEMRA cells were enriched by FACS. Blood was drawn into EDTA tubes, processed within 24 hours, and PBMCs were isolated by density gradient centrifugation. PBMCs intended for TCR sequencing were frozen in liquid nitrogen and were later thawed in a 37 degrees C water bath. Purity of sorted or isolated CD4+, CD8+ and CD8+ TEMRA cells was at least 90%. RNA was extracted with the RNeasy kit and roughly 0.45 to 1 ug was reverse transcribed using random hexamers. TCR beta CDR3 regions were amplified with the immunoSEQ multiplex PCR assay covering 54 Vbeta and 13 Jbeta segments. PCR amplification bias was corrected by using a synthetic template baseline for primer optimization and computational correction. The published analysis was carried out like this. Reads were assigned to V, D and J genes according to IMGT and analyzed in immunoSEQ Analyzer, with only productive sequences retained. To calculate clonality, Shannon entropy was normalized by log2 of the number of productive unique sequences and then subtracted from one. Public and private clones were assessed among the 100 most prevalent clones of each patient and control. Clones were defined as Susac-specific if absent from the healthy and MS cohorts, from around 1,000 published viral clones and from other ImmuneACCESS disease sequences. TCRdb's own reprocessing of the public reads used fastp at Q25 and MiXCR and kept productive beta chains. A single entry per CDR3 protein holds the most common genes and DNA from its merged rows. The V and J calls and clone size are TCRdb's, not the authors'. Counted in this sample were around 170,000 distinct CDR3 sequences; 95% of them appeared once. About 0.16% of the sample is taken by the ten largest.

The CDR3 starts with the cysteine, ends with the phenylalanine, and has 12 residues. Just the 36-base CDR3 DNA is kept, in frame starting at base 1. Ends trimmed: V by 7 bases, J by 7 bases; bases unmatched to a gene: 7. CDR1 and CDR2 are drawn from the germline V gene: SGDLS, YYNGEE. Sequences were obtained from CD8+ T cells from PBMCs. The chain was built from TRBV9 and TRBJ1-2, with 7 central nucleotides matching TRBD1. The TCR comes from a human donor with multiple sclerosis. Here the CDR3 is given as CASFDRVAGYTF. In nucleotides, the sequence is TGTGCCAGCTTTGACAGGGTCGCTGGCTACACCTTC.